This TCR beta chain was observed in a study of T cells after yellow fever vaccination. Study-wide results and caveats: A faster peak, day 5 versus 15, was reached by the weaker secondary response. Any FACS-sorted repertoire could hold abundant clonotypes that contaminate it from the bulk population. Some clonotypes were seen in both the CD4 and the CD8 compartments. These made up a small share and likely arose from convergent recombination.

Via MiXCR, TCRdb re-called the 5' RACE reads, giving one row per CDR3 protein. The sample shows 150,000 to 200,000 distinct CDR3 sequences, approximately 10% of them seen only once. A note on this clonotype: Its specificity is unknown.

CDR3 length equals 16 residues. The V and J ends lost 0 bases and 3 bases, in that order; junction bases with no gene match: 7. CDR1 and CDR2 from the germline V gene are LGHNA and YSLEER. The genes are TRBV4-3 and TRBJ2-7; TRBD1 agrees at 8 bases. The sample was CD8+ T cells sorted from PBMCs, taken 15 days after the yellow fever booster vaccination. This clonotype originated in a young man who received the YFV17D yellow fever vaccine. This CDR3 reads CASSQEWGQAFYEQYF. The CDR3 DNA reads TGCGCCAGCAGCCAAGAGTGGGGACAGGCTTTCTACGAGCAGTACTTC.